Below are 13 T cell receptor beta chains sequenced from a single sample in a study of CD8 T cells in Susac syndrome. Random hexamers were used to reverse transcribe about 0.5 to 1 ug of RNA. One entry per CDR3 protein, called by TCRdb with MiXCR from the immunoSEQ multiplex PCR reads. The sample records about 120,000 distinct CDR3 sequences, approximately 96% being singletons. Sequencing was performed on CD8+ T cells from PBMCs. The receptors derive from a human donor with Susac syndrome.

V usage is TRBV5-1 and J usage is TRBJ1-4; D not resolved. Trimming removed 4 bases from V and 7 bases from J, with 14 bases in between. CDR3 length: 14 residues. Per germline, CDR1 SGHRS and CDR2 YFSETQ. For the CDR3, the DNA is TGCGCCAGCAGCGGTGGTGGGATGGCTGAAAAACTGTTTTTT. Its translation: CASSGGGMAEKLFF. Filled out from reference TRBV5-1 and TRBJ1-4, the complete variable domain reads KAGVTQTPRYLIKTRGQQVTLSCSPISGHRSVSWYQQTPGQGLQFLFEYFSETQRNKGNFPGRFSGRQFSNSRSEMNVSTLELGDSALYLCASSGGGMAEKLFFGSGTQLSVL.

V is TRBV7-9 and J is TRBJ1-1, with D tentatively TRBD1 (5 bases). Trimming removed 5 bases from V and 3 bases from J, with 22 bases in between. CDR1 and CDR2 from the germline V gene are SEHNR and FQNEAQ (reference sequence). The CDR3 length is 17 residues. The CDR3 DNA reads as TGTGCCAGCAGCCCCGGGTGGGGGAGGCTGGAGGACACTGAAGCTTTCTTT. Translating it yields CASSPGWGRLEDTEAFF.

The rearrangement links TRBV29-1 to TRBJ1-1, with 8 bases lining up with TRBD1. Germline CDR1 SQVTM, CDR2 ANQGSEA. V was pared by 4 bases and J by 5 bases, with 12 bases of the junction left unmatched. The CDR3 runs to 15 residues. For the CDR3, the DNA is TGCAGCGTTGCGGGGGATGACAGGGGCCGGACTGAAGCTTTCTTT. This codes for CSVAGDDRGRTEAFF. Looking up the rest from reference TRBV29-1 and TRBJ1-1 gives the full variable domain: SAVISQKPSRDICQRGTSLTIQCQVDSQVTMMFWYRQQPGQSLTLIATANQGSEATYESGFVIDKFPISRPNLTFSTLTVSNMSPEDSSIYLCSVAGDDRGRTEAFFGQGTRLTVV.

The chain carries TRBV2 and TRBJ1-1; D gene ambiguous. Germline CDR1 and CDR2: SNHLY and FYNNEI. Trimming cost V 6 bases and J 0 bases, with 14 bases left between them. CDR3 length: 15 residues. The CDR3 loop is CASSPVHRMNTEAFF. CDR3 DNA sequence: TGTGCCAGCAGCCCCGTTCACAGAATGAACACTGAAGCTTTCTTT. Combining the CDR3 with reference TRBV2 and TRBJ1-1 gives the whole variable domain EPEVTQTPSHQVTQMGQEVILRCVPISNHLYFYWYRQILGQKVEFLVSFYNNEISEKSEIFDDQFSVERPDGSNFTLKIRSTKLEDSAMYFCASSPVHRMNTEAFFGQGTRLTVV.

J is TRBJ1-5 and V is TRBV27, with 7 bases aligning to TRBD1. V lost 5 bases to trimming and J lost 1 base; unmatched junction nucleotides: 8. The CDR3 extends over 16 amino acids. In germline, CDR1 is MNHEY, CDR2 SMNVEV (reference sequence). The chain's CDR3 is CASSPRDSVSNQPQHF. CDR3 coding DNA: TGTGCCAGCAGTCCCCGGGACAGTGTCAGCAATCAGCCCCAGCATTTT.

The chain uses TRBV4-3 and TRBJ2-3; 7 bases are shared with TRBD2. Germline V CDR1 and CDR2: LGHNA, YSLEER. V lost 1 base, J lost 3 bases, and 4 bases stayed unmatched. This CDR3 has 15 residues. CDR3 sequence reads: CASSQGAGATDTQYF. For the CDR3, the DNA is TGCGCCAGCAGCCAAGGGGCGGGAGCGACAGATACGCAGTATTTT.

V usage is TRBV4-3 and J usage is TRBJ2-1; 7 nucleotides line up with TRBD1. Losses at the gene ends were 0 bases for V and 6 bases for J; bases not matched to a gene: 5. The CDR3 spans 15 residues. CDR1 is LGHNA and CDR2 is YSLEER in the germline V gene. DNA of the CDR3: TGCGCCAGCAGCCAAGATCGACAGGGCGGCAATGAGCAGTTCTTC. Translation: CASSQDRQGGNEQFF.

The rearrangement links TRBV7-6 to TRBJ1-1; TRBD1 matches 8 bases. V dropped 5 bases and J dropped 1; count of bases not matched to a gene: 6. Per the germline V gene, CDR1 is SGHVS and CDR2 is FNYEAQ. The CDR3 loop spans 15 amino acids. The CDR3 nucleotides read TGTGCCAGCAGCCCCAGGACAGGGCAGAACACTGAAGCTTTCTTT. Its protein is CASSPRTGQNTEAFF.

The chain carries TRBV5-1 and TRBJ2-5; D is unclear. V lost 2 bases and J lost 4, with 9 bases in between. This CDR3 is 13 amino acids long. The germline CDR1 and CDR2 sequences are SGHRS and YFSETQ. CDR3 DNA: TGCGCCAGCAGCTTAGAAGAGGCAGAGACCCAGTACTTC. As protein: CASSLEEAETQYF. The variable domain in full, completed from reference TRBV5-1 and TRBJ2-5, reads KAGVTQTPRYLIKTRGQQVTLSCSPISGHRSVSWYQQTPGQGLQFLFEYFSETQRNKGNFPGRFSGRQFSNSRSEMNVSTLELGDSALYLCASSLEEAETQYFGPGTRLLVL.

This chain connects TRBV24-1 to TRBJ2-5, with 7 bases that match TRBD1. The CDR3 runs to 14 residues. J was trimmed by 0 bases and V by 4 bases; bases with no gene match: 1. Germline V gene sequence: CDR1 KGHDR, CDR2 SFDVKD. The CDR3 region is CATSDDRDQETQYF. CDR3 coding DNA: TGTGCCACCAGTGACGACAGGGACCAAGAGACCCAGTACTTC.

The chain couples TRBV2 to TRBJ1-5, with D hard to call. Between the trimmed V and J ends, which lost 2 bases and 7 bases, there was a span of 9 bases. Germline CDR1 is SNHLY and CDR2 is FYNNEI. This CDR3 has 13 residues. The CDR3 nucleotides read TGTGCCAGCAGTGAAAGGGTCGCCCAGCCCCAGCATTTT. As protein: CASSERVAQPQHF.

The chain uses TRBV14 and TRBJ2-3; no clear D gene. From germline, CDR1 is SGHDN and CDR2 FVKESK. The CDR3 is 16 amino acids. The germline V and J ends were trimmed by 0 bases and 7 bases, with 17 bases remaining between them. CDR3 nucleotide sequence: TGTGCCAGCAGCCAAGATCGTCGGGTTCGTTTGCATACGCAGTATTTT. Amino acids: CASSQDRRVRLHTQYF.

The J gene is TRBJ1-1, the V gene TRBV27, with TRBD1 as a possible D gene (5 bases). The germline V gene has CDR1 MNHEY and CDR2 SMNVEV (reference sequence). The V gene lost 5 bases and the J gene lost 0 bases, with 16 bases spanning the gap. The CDR3 is 16 residues long. The CDR3 DNA reads TGTGCCAGCAGTCCAGTAGGGGAGACCATGAACACTGAAGCTTTCTTT. Protein sequence: CASSPVGETMNTEAFF.